The present T cell receptor (beta chain) was sequenced within a study of beta chain features in type 1 diabetes. In the study overall: Taken together, all samples contributed around 100 million examined sorted cells.

Of note for this clone: Its antigen is unknown.

This CDR3 contains 15 residues. Germline CDR1 reads GTSNPN; CDR2 reads SVGIG (reference sequence). Trimming removed 1 base from V and 8 bases from J; junction bases left unmatched: 6. Expressed TCRB transcripts were sequenced because the entire RNA isolate underwent reverse transcription. This table comes from immunoSEQ multiplex PCR, and its TCRdb copy is limited to in-frame clones, with some not included. The sample holds more than 550,000 clones; over 13% are singletons and the top ten take 0.04%. Whole-study findings and limits: VDJ junctions from patients with type 1 diabetes contained fewer insertions and more deletions. There was a moderate but significant shortening of TCRB CDR3s in all four CD4+ subsets of Type 1 diabetes patients.

The TCR was taken from a man aged 18 to 29 with type 1 diabetes. J is TRBJ2-4 and V is TRBV30, with 12 bases lining up with TRBD1. The sequenced sample consisted of naive CD4+ T cells from blood. CDR3 protein: CAWSGPGQGAYIQYF. The CDR3 DNA reads as TGTGCCTGGAGTGGCCCGGGACAGGGGGCTTACATTCAGTACTTC.